These 30 T cell receptor beta chains originate from one sample sequenced in a study of T cells in Graves' hyperthyroidism and ophthalmopathy. Amplified TCR beta CDR3 regions derived from RNA transcripts. An initial round of RT-PCR targeting the TCR CDR3 relied on the HTBI primer set. In TCRdb, the multiplex PCR reads were re-called with MiXCR into one record per CDR3 protein. The table has approximately 510,000 distinct CDR3 sequences, approximately 49% seen once. What was sequenced was peripheral blood or thyroid tissue (not recorded which). The receptors were sampled from an adult woman with Graves' disease, either hyperthyroidism or ophthalmopathy (not recorded which).

At least ten counts were recorded for this clonotype. The chain links TRBV20-1 to TRBJ1-5; D call uncertain. In germline, CDR1 is DFQATT, CDR2 SNEGSKA (reference sequence). The CDR3 length is 16 residues. Trimming pared 5 bases from V and 1 base from J, leaving 18 bases between. The CDR3 protein is CSAGSPMWGSNQPQHF. The CDR3 DNA sequence: TGCAGTGCTGGGTCTCCGATGTGGGGAAGCAATCAGCCCCAGCATTTT.

This clonotype has at least ten counts. The chain couples TRBV7-9 to TRBJ1-4; no reliable D call. Germline-derived CDR1 and CDR2 are SEHNR and FQNEAQ (reference sequence). This CDR3 comprises 15 residues. Trimming cost V 1 base and J 8 bases, with 14 bases left between them. CDR3 in DNA: TGTGCCAGCAGCTTAGACAGAGGGAAGCGCGAAAAACTGTTTTTT. Its translation is CASSLDRGKREKLFF.

The genes are TRBV6-5 and TRBJ1-2, with TRBD1 matching 9 bases. The V and J ends lost 7 bases and 7 bases, in that order; junction bases with no gene match: 10. Per the germline V gene, CDR1 is MNHEY and CDR2 is SVGAGI. This CDR3 contains 14 residues. CDR3 loop: CASTLDRGYGGYTF. The CDR3 nucleotides read TGTGCCAGCACTTTGGACAGGGGATACGGTGGCTACACCTTC.

V usage is TRBV6-2 or TRBV6-3 and J usage is TRBJ2-2; D could derive from TRBD1 or TRBD2 (7 bases each). CDR3 size: 14 residues. From germline, CDR1 is MNHEY and CDR2 SVGEGT. V was pared by 6 bases and J by 7 bases, with 15 bases between. The CDR3 DNA follows: TGTGCCAGCAGGCCCAGGGGGGGTGGCGGGGAGCTGTTTTTT. It yields the protein CASRPRGGGGELFF.

The V and J genes are TRBV6-1 and TRBJ2-2, with a tentative D call TRBD1 (6 bases). Germline CDR1 is MNHNS and CDR2 is SASEGT. The CDR3 contains 14 residues. The germline V and J ends were trimmed by 4 bases and 5 bases, with 11 bases remaining between them. For the CDR3, the DNA is TGTGCCAGCAGTGCCTACAGGGAAACCGGGGAGCTGTTTTTT. This encodes CASSAYRETGELFF.

This clonotype came up many times. CDR3 bases: TGTGCCAGCAGAAGACAGCTTAATCAGCCCCAGCATTTT. Amino acid sequence: CASRRQLNQPQHF. V is TRBV2 and J is TRBJ1-5, with D maybe TRBD1 (5 bases). V lost 6 bases to trimming and J lost 4 bases, with 10 bases between them. The CDR3 runs to 13 residues. The germline gives CDR1 SNHLY, CDR2 FYNNEI.

This clonotype was found many times. This CDR3 is CASSVAPGGPKGELFF. CDR3 nucleotides: TGTGCCAGCAGCGTAGCTCCGGGAGGGCCTAAGGGGGAGCTGTTTTTT. The rearrangement links TRBV9 to TRBJ2-2; TRBD2 aligns across 8 bases. This CDR3 region has 16 residues. Germline V gene lookup returns CDR1 SGDLS and CDR2 YYNGEE. V dropped 0 bases and J dropped 8; count of bases not matched to a gene: 9.

DNA for the CDR3: TGCAGTGCTACCGAGACAGGGGGAGAGACCCAGTACTTC. This sequence encodes CSATETGGETQYF. The chain combines TRBV20-1 with TRBJ2-5; 9 bases align to TRBD1. The CDR3 sequence is 13 residues long. Losses at the gene ends were 4 bases for V and 4 bases for J; bases not matched to a gene: 4. Germline loops: CDR1 DFQATT, CDR2 SNEGSKA (reference sequence).

The chain joins TRBV20-1 to TRBJ1-1; TRBD1 matches at 7 bases. Trimming removed 2 bases from V and 1 base from J; junction bases left unmatched: 4. Germline V lookup: CDR1 DFQATT, CDR2 SNEGSKA (reference sequence). The CDR3 sequence is 14 residues long. The CDR3 loop is CSARTGAKNTEAFF. In nucleotides, the CDR3 is TGCAGTGCTAGAACAGGGGCAAAGAACACTGAAGCTTTCTTT.

V usage is TRBV20-1 and J usage is TRBJ2-7; tentatively, D is TRBD1 or TRBD2 (5 bases each). Looked up from germline, CDR1 is DFQATT and CDR2 is SNEGSKA (reference sequence). Trimming removed 6 bases from V and 1 base from J, with 37 bases in between. The CDR3 length is 21 residues. The CDR3 loop is CSALQAPLARESLQFSYEQYF. CDR3 coding DNA: TGCAGTGCCCTTCAGGCTCCTCTAGCCAGGGAGTCTCTTCAGTTTTCCTACGAGCAGTACTTC.

The chain combines TRBV9 with TRBJ1-6; 10 nucleotides align to TRBD1. In germline, CDR1 is SGDLS, CDR2 YYNGEE. V shed 3 bases and J 6 bases; nucleotides not matched to a gene: 6. The CDR3 loop spans 16 amino acids. In nucleotides, the CDR3 is TGTGCCAGCAGCGCCGAGGGACAGGGGTTTAATTCACCCCTCCACTTT. This translates into CASSAEGQGFNSPLHF.

The sample holds a few counts of this clonotype. One end of the junction varies from germline; a read error may be responsible. The chain links TRBV3-1 to TRBJ2-7; D is perhaps TRBD1 (6 bases). The CDR3 is 14 amino acids. CDR1 is LGHDT, CDR2 YNNKEL, per germline (reference sequence). CDR3: CASSQQTGFYGQYF. The CDR3 DNA follows: TGTGCCAGCAGCCAGCAAACAGGGTTCTACGGGCAGTACTTC.

This clonotype was recorded at least ten times. The genes are TRBV6-5 and TRBJ1-1, with D maybe TRBD1 (5 bases). CDR1 is MNHEY and CDR2 is SVGAGI in the germline V gene. The V end lost 6 bases, the J end lost 1 base, and 12 bases lay between the germline ends. This CDR3 spans 14 amino acids. DNA of the CDR3: TGTGCCAGCAGGCCTTTGGGGGAGAACACTGAAGCTTTCTTT. It encodes CASRPLGENTEAFF.

The count of this clonotype is one. The J gene is TRBJ2-7, the V gene TRBV5-1; TRBD1 or TRBD2 may be the D gene (5 bases each). The CDR3 has 12 amino acids. Trimming took off 4 bases at V and 10 bases at J, with 15 bases between the two ends. Germline lookup yields CDR1 SGHRS and CDR2 YFSETQ. CDR3 protein: CASSAGTDLQYF. CDR3 nucleotide sequence: TGCGCCAGCAGCGCAGGGACGGACCTTCAGTACTTC.

The table lists this clonotype with many counts. The chain employs TRBV12-3 or TRBV12-4 and TRBJ1-1; D gene uncertain. The germline V and J ends were trimmed by 3 bases and 5 bases, with 16 bases remaining between them. This CDR3 is 15 amino acids long. This chain's CDR3 is CASSFGLPSGTEAFF. The DNA for the CDR3 is TGTGCCAGCAGTTTTGGCCTCCCAAGCGGGACTGAAGCTTTCTTT.

This clonotype was detected many times. The gene calls are TRBV29-1 and TRBJ2-7; 9 nucleotides agree with TRBD1. The CDR3 runs 13 residues. CDR1 is SQVTM, CDR2 ANQGSEA, per germline. V shed 7 bases and J 5 bases; nucleotides not matched to a gene: 9. Here the CDR3 DNA reads TGCAGCGCCGAGGGACAGGGTATCAACGAGCAGTACTTC. It codes for CSAEGQGINEQYF.

This clonotype was seen many times. V and J are TRBV7-9 and TRBJ1-6; tentative D call: TRBD1 (5 bases). The CDR3 contains 18 residues. Germline CDR1 SEHNR, CDR2 FQNEAQ (reference sequence). With 5 bases removed from V and 7 bases from J, the gap between germline ends came to 24 bases. The chain's CDR3 is CASSLINGRPGRNSPLHF. For the CDR3, the DNA is TGTGCCAGCAGCCTTATAAATGGTCGACCGGGACGAAATTCACCCCTCCACTTT.

The gene calls are TRBV6-5 and TRBJ2-6; D may be TRBD1 (6 bases). The CDR3 is made up of 15 amino acids. Deletions cut 5 bases from V and 2 bases from J, with 10 bases between. CDR1 MNHEY and CDR2 SVGAGI come from the germline V gene. The CDR3 here is CASSVTGPGANVLTF. DNA of the CDR3: TGTGCCAGCAGTGTAACAGGGCCTGGGGCCAACGTCCTGACTTTC.

The V gene is TRBV2, the J gene TRBJ2-1; 7 bases line up with TRBD1. Germline CDR1 is SNHLY and CDR2 is FYNNEI. This CDR3 spans 13 amino acids. The V segment lost 5 bases and the J segment 9 bases; nucleotides outside the gene matches: 7. CDR3 DNA: TGTGCCAGCAGTTGTCAGGGGGTGGGTGAGCAGTTCTTC. This codes for CASSCQGVGEQFF.

A note on this clonotype: With a much larger clone just one base away, this may be a read error. The CDR3 protein is CASSPGRSQETQYF. The CDR3 DNA reads as TGTGCCAGCAGCCCAGGGCGGAGTCAAGAGACCCAGTACTTC. The rearrangement uses TRBV7-8 and TRBJ2-5, with D perhaps TRBD1 (5 bases). CDR3 length equals 14 residues. The V end lost 5 bases, the J end lost 2 bases, and 12 bases lay between the germline ends. Germline V lookup: CDR1 SGHVS, CDR2 FQNEAQ.

This clonotype was detected only a few times. The genes are TRBV20-1 and TRBJ2-5, with D unclear. Germline assignment: CDR1 DFQATT and CDR2 SNEGSKA (reference sequence). Trimming removed 7 bases at V and 1 base at J, with 7 bases between. The CDR3 is made up of 11 amino acids. The CDR3 is CSGEVQETQYF. DNA for the CDR3: TGCAGTGGTGAGGTCCAAGAGACCCAGTACTTC.

This clonotype was seen many times. The chain joins TRBV2 to TRBJ1-5, with D possibly being TRBD1 (5 bases). V shed 9 bases and J shed 4 bases, with 10 bases lying between them. The germline V gene has CDR1 SNHLY and CDR2 FYNNEI. The CDR3 has 12 residues. The CDR3 DNA sequence: TGTGCCAGTAGGGGCGGGAATCAGCCCCAGCATTTT. Its protein is CASRGGNQPQHF.

This clonotype was counted a few times. The V call is TRBV2, the J call TRBJ1-5, with a possible D match to TRBD1 (6 bases). The CDR3 contains 13 residues. V was trimmed by 7 bases and J by 7 bases, leaving 14 bases between them. Germline-derived CDR1 and CDR2 are SNHLY and FYNNEI. The CDR3 sequence: CASTGAGGQPQHF. The CDR3 nucleotides are TGTGCCAGCACGGGAGCCGGGGGCCAGCCCCAGCATTTT.

The rearrangement links TRBV6-5 to TRBJ2-5; the D call may be TRBD1 or TRBD2 (7 bases each). V was trimmed by 10 bases and J by 9 bases, leaving 27 bases between them. Per the germline V gene, CDR1 is MNHEY and CDR2 is SVGAGI. The CDR3 is made up of 15 amino acids. The CDR3 region has the DNA TGTGCCACCAGACAGGTCAGGGGGGGAGGTCAGCCCCAGTACTTC. It specifies CATRQVRGGGQPQYF.

J is TRBJ2-7 and V is TRBV29-1; 9 nucleotides agree with TRBD1. The germline V gene encodes CDR1 SQVTM and CDR2 ANQGSEA. The length of the CDR3 is 15 residues. The J segment lost 2 bases and the V segment lost 3 bases, leaving 8 bases of the junction unmatched. The CDR3 is CSVEEGTGRTYEQYF. DNA of the CDR3: TGCAGCGTTGAGGAGGGGACAGGGCGGACCTACGAGCAGTACTTC.

V usage is TRBV19 and J usage is TRBJ1-1, with a possible D match to TRBD1 (6 bases). V was trimmed by 4 bases and J by 2 bases, leaving 8 bases between them. Germline loops: CDR1 LNHDA, CDR2 SQIVND (reference sequence). The length of the CDR3 is 13 residues. CDR3 amino acids: CASSTGHNTEAFF. For the CDR3, the DNA is TGTGCCAGTAGTACGGGACATAACACTGAAGCTTTCTTT.

V usage is TRBV11-2 and J usage is TRBJ2-5, with TRBD2 identical over 7 bases. The CDR3 length is 15 residues. J lost 2 bases, V lost 5 bases, and 8 bases had no gene match. Per the germline V gene, CDR1 is SGHAT and CDR2 is FQNNGV. The CDR3 DNA reads as TGTGCCAGCAGCCCTAGGTCTAGCGGACAAGAGACCCAGTACTTC. It yields the protein CASSPRSSGQETQYF.

In regard to this clonotype: At one end, the junction sequence differs from germline, possibly due to a read error. The V and J genes are TRBV7-9 and TRBJ1-5, with a tentative D call TRBD1 (5 bases). The germline CDR1 and CDR2 sequences are SEHNR and FQNEAQ (reference sequence). The CDR3 is 16 residues long. The CDR3 sequence is CASSLAARGGNQPQHF. DNA for the CDR3: TGTGCCAGCAGTTTAGCCGCCCGGGGGGGCAATCAGCCCCAGCATTTT. The full variable domain, completed using reference TRBV7-9 and TRBJ1-5, is DTGVSQNPRHKITKRGQNVTFRCDPISEHNRLYWYRQTLGQGPEFLTYFQNEAQLEKSRLLSDRFSAERPKGSFSTLEIQRTEQGDSAMYLCASSLAARGGNQPQHFGDGTRLSIL.

V is TRBV2 and J is TRBJ1-1, with D possibly TRBD1 on 6 matching bases. This CDR3 spans 11 amino acids. CDR1 SNHLY and CDR2 FYNNEI come from the germline V gene. V was pared by 7 bases and J by 11 bases, with 14 bases between. The CDR3 DNA follows: TGTGCCAGCATTCAGGGGAGTTGGGCTTTCTTT. This encodes CASIQGSWAFF.

The chain uses TRBV6-6 and TRBJ1-1; maybe TRBD1 (5 bases). CDR3 size: 14 residues. Trimming took 6 bases from V and 6 from J, leaving 17 bases between them. Per the germline V gene, CDR1 is MNHNY and CDR2 is SVGAGI (reference sequence). CDR3 sequence (DNA): TGTGCCAGCAGCGACCGTCAGGGAGCAGCTGAAGCTTTCTTT. Encoded protein: CASSDRQGAAEAFF.